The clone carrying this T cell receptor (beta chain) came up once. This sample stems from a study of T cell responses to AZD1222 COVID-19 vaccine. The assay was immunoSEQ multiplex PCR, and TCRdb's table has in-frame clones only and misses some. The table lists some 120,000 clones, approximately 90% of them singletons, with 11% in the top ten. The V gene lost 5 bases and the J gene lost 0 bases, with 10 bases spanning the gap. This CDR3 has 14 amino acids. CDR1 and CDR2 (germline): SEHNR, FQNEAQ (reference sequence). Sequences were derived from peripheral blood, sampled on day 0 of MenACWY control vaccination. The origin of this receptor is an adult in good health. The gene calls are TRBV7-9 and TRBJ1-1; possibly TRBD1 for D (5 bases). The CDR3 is CASSRGAVNTEAFF. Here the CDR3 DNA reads TGTGCCAGCAGCCGAGGGGCGGTGAACACTGAAGCTTTCTTT.